A selection of T cell receptor beta chains follows, all from one sample in a study of CXCR3-negative and CXCR3-positive naive CD8 T cells. TCRdb reanalyzed the 5' RACE reads, giving one entry per CDR3 protein sequence and no DNA. In total, the table holds 100,000 to 150,000 distinct CDR3 sequences. Sequencing was done on a sample of naive CXCR3- CD8+ T cells from blood. These receptors originate from a human donor in good health. Some clones in this sample may be carry-over from other donors' samples. CDR3s include the opening cysteine and the closing phenylalanine or tryptophan.

V: TRBV12-3/TRBV12-4; J: TRBJ2-5; CDR3: CASSFGLEETQYF
V: TRBV29-1; J: TRBJ2-4; CDR3: CSVVGTSKNIQYF
V: TRBV7-2; J: TRBJ1-1; CDR3: CASSWTGFGTEAFF
V: TRBV13; J: TRBJ1-2; CDR3: CASSLNSEYNYGYTF
V: TRBV6-5; J: TRBJ2-7; CDR3: CASSTDRGPRYEQYF
V: TRBV7-2; J: TRBJ2-2; CDR3: CASSLGGGGAGELFF
V: TRBV7-9; J: TRBJ2-5; CDR3: CASSPSGLVEETQYF
V: TRBV3-1; J: TRBJ2-2; CDR3: CASSPRDLGTGELFF
V: TRBV15; J: TRBJ1-1; CDR3: CATSDRLGDTEAFF
V: TRBV19; J: TRBJ2-3; CDR3: CASSIVGGGSTDTQYF
V: TRBV15; J: TRBJ2-3; CDR3: CATSRAPTAGAHTQYF